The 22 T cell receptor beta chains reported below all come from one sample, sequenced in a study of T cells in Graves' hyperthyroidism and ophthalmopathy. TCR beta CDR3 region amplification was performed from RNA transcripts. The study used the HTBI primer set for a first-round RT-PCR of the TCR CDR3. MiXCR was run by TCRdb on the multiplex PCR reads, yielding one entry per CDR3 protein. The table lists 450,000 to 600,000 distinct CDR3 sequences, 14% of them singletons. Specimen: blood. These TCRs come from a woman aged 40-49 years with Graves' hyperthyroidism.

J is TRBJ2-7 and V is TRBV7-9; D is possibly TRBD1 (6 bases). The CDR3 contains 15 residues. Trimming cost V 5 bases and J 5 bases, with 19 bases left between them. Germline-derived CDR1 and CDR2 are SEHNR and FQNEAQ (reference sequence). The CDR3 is CASSRVTGWVDEQYF. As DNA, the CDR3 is TGTGCCAGCAGCAGAGTTACAGGGTGGGTGGACGAGCAGTACTTC. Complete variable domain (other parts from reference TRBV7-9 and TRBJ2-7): DTGVSQNPRHKITKRGQNVTFRCDPISEHNRLYWYRQTLGQGPEFLTYFQNEAQLEKSRLLSDRFSAERPKGSFSTLEIQRTEQGDSAMYLCASSRVTGWVDEQYFGPGTRLTVT.

CDR3 in amino acids: CASSPPGLNEKLFF. In nucleotides, the CDR3 is TGTGCCAGCAGCCCGCCGGGCCTAAATGAAAAACTGTTTTTT. V is TRBV7-9 and J is TRBJ1-4; D not resolved. Germline V gives CDR1 SEHNR, CDR2 FQNEAQ (reference sequence). Trimming pared 5 bases from V and 5 bases from J, leaving 12 bases between. The CDR3 extends over 14 amino acids.

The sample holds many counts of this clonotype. CDR3 in amino acids: CASSLLGSQETQYF. CDR3 DNA sequence: TGTGCCAGCAGCTTACTGGGATCCCAAGAGACCCAGTACTTC. This chain links TRBV11-2 with TRBJ2-5; unclear D gene. CDR1 and CDR2 (germline): SGHAT, FQNNGV. Trimming took 2 bases from V and 1 from J, leaving 8 bases between them. The CDR3 length is 14 residues.

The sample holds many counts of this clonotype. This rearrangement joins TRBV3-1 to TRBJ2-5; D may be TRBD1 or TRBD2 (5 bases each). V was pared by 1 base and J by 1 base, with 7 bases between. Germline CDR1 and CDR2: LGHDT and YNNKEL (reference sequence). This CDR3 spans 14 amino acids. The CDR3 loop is CASSQVGGQETQYF. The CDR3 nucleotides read TGTGCCAGCAGCCAAGTTGGGGGCCAAGAGACCCAGTACTTC.

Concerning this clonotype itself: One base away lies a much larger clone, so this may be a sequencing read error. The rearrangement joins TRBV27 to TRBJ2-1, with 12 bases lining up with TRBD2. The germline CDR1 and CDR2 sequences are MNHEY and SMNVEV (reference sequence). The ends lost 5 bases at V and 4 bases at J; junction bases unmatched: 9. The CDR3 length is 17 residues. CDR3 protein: CASSDSTSGRAYNEQFF. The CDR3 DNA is TGTGCCAGCAGTGACTCGACTAGCGGGAGAGCTTACAATGAGCAGTTCTTC.

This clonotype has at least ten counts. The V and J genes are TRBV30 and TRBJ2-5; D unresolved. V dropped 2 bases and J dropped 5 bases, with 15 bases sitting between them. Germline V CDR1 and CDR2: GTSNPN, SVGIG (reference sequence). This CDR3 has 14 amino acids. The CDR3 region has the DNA TGTGCCTGGAGTCCCATCCCTAGGCGGGAGACCCAGTACTTC. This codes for CAWSPIPRRETQYF.

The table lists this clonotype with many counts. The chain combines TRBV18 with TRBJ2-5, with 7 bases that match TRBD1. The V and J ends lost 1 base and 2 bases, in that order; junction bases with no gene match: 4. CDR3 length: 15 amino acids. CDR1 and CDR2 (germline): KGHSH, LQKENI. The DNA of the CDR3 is TGTGCCAGCTCACCACTGGGACAGCAACAAGAGACCCAGTACTTC. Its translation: CASSPLGQQQETQYF.

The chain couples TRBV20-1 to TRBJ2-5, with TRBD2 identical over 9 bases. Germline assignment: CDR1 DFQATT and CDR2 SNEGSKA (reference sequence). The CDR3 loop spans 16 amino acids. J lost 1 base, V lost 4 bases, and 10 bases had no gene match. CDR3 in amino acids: CSATPPSGNPQETQYF. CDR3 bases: TGCAGTGCTACGCCCCCTAGCGGGAATCCCCAAGAGACCCAGTACTTC.

The CDR3 sequence is CAWSVDSNEKLFF. For the CDR3, the DNA is TGTGCCTGGAGTGTGGACTCTAATGAAAAACTGTTTTTT. J is TRBJ1-4 and V is TRBV30; D gene uncertain. CDR3 length: 13 residues. V was pared by 0 bases and J by 3 bases, with 5 bases between. Per the germline V gene, CDR1 is GTSNPN and CDR2 is SVGIG (reference sequence).

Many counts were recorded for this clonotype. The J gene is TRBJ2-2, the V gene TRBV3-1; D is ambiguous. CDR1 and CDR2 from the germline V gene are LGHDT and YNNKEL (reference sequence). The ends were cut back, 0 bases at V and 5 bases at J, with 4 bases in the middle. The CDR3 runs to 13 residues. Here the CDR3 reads CASSQDRTGELFF. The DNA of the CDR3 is TGTGCCAGCAGCCAAGATCGTACCGGGGAGCTGTTTTTT.

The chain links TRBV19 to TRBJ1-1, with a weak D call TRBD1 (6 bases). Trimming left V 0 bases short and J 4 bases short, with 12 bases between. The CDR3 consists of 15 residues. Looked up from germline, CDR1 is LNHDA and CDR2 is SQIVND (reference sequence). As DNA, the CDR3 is TGTGCCAGTAGTATAGATGGCCAGGGGAGCACTGAAGCTTTCTTT. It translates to CASSIDGQGSTEAFF.

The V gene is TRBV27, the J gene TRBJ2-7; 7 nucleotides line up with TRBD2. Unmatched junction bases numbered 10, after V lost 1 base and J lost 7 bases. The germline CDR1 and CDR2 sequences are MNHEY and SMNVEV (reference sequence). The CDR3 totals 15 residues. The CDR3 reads CASSLFGGSLWEQYF. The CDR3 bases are TGTGCCAGCAGTTTATTTGGCGGGAGCCTTTGGGAGCAGTACTTC.

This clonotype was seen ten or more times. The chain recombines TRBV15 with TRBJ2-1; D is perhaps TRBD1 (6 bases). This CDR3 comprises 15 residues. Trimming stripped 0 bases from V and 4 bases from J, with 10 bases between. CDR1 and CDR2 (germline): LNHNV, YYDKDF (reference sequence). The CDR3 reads CATSRERRGYNEQFF. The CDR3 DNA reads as TGTGCCACCAGCAGAGAACGCAGGGGATACAATGAGCAGTTCTTC.

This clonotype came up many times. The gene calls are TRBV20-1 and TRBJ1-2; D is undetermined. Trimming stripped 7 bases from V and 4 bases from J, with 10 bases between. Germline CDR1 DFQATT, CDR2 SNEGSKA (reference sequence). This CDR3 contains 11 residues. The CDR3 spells CSVKESYGYTF. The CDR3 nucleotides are TGCAGTGTTAAGGAGTCCTATGGCTACACCTTC.

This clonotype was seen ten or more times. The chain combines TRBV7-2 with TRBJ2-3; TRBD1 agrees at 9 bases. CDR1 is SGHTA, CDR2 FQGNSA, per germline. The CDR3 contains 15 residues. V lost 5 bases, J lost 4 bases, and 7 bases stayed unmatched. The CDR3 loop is CASSPRTGVSDTQYF. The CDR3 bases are TGTGCCAGCAGCCCCAGGACAGGGGTGTCAGATACGCAGTATTTT.

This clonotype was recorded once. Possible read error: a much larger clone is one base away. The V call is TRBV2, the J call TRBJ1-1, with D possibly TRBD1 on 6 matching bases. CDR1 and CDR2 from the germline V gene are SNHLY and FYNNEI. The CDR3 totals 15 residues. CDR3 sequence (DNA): TGTACCAGCAGTCCTGCGGGGGGGCTTAACACTGAAGCTTTCTTT. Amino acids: CTSSPAGGLNTEAFF.

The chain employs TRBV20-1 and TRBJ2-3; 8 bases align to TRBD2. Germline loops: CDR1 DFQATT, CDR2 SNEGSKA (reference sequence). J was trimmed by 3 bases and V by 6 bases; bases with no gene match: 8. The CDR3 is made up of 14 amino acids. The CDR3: CSAGAGVLTDTQYF. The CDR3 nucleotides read TGCAGTGCCGGAGCGGGAGTGTTGACAGATACGCAGTATTTT.

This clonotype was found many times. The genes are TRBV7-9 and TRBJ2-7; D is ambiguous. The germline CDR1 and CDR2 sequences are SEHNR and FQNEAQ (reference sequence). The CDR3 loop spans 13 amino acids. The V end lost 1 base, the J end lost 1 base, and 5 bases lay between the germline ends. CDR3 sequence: CASSLVSSYEQYF. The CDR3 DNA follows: TGTGCCAGCAGCTTAGTCTCGTCCTACGAGCAGTACTTC.

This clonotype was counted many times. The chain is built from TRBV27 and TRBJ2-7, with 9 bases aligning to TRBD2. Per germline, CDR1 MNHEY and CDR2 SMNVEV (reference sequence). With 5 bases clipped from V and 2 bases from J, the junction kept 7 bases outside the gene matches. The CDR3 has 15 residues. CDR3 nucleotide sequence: TGTGCCAGCAGTCCCGTCCGACTAGCGGCCTACGAGCAGTACTTC. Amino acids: CASSPVRLAAYEQYF.

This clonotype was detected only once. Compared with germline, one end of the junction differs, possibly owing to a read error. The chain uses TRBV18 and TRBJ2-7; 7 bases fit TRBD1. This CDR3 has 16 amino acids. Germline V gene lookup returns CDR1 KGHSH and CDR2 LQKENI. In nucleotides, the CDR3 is TGTGCCAACTCACCACCTAGCCAAGCAGGGGGCTACGAGCAGTACTTC. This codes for CANSPPSQAGGYEQYF.

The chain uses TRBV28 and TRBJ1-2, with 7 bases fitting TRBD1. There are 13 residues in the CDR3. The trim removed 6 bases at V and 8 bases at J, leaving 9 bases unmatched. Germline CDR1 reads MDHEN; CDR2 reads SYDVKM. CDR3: CASRTGTDGGYTF. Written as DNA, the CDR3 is TGTGCCAGCAGAACCGGGACAGATGGCGGCTACACCTTC.

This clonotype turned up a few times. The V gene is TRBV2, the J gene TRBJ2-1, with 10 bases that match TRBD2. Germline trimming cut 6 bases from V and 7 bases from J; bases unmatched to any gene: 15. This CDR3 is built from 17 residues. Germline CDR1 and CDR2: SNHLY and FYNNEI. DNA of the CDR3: TGTGCCAGCAGCTTAGGGGGTAGCGGGAGGCTCGATAATGAGCAGTTCTTC. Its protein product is CASSLGGSGRLDNEQFF.